The 23 T cell receptor beta chains below all came from one sample that was sequenced in a study of blood T cell repertoires in COVID-19. The method was immunoSEQ multiplex PCR; TCRdb's version includes in-frame clones alone and lacks a portion of them. The sample shows roughly 300,000 clones, approximately 84% of them seen only once. The sequenced material came from peripheral blood. These receptors came from a human donor with COVID-19, enrolled during active disease. The donor label of this sample is uncertain.

The CDR3 here is CATTRHPGLAGKWVAEQYF. The CDR3 DNA is TGTGCCACTACCCGACATCCGGGACTAGCGGGAAAATGGGTCGCCGAGCAGTACTTC. The chain recombines TRBV24-1 with TRBJ2-7, with 13 bases fitting TRBD2. Trimming at V came to 10 bases and at J to 6 bases, leaving 23 bases not matched to a gene. The CDR3 loop spans 19 amino acids. Germline V gives CDR1 KGHDR, CDR2 SFDVKD.

The chain couples TRBV19 to TRBJ2-1; a weak D match, TRBD1 (6 bases). Per germline, CDR1 LNHDA and CDR2 SQIVND (reference sequence). V was trimmed by 3 bases and J by 8 bases, leaving 17 bases between them. The CDR3 runs to 15 residues. This CDR3 reads CASSIIRGSSDEQFF. The CDR3 DNA follows: TGTGCCAGTAGTATCATCAGGGGTAGTTCAGATGAGCAGTTCTTC.

The V and J genes are TRBV7-2 and TRBJ1-2, with 7 positions matching TRBD1. The CDR3 totals 17 residues. With V trimmed by 2 bases and J by 4 bases, 13 bases remained unmatched. Per germline, CDR1 SGHTA and CDR2 FQGNSA. CDR3 in DNA: TGTGCCAGCAGCTTACGGACAGGTTCAGAAGGCAGCTATGGCTACACCTTC. Translated: CASSLRTGSEGSYGYTF.

The chain uses TRBV28 and TRBJ1-6, with 7 bases fitting TRBD1. Germline CDR1 and CDR2: MDHEN and SYDVKM. The J segment lost 10 bases and the V segment lost 4 bases, leaving 16 bases of the junction unmatched. The CDR3 totals 17 residues. The CDR3 here is CASSSPVDRDGGSPLHF. The DNA for the CDR3 is TGTGCCAGCAGTTCCCCCGTCGACAGGGATGGAGGATCACCCCTCCACTTT.

CDR3 sequence: CASSLVGIGDEQYF. The CDR3 region has the DNA TGTGCCAGCAGCTTAGTGGGTATCGGAGACGAGCAGTACTTC. This sequence joins TRBV7-3 and TRBJ2-7, with unresolved D. The CDR3 spans 14 residues. The V gene's germline CDR1 is SGHTA and CDR2 FQGTGA. The V gene lost 2 bases and the J gene lost 5 bases, with 13 bases spanning the gap.

The chain couples TRBV3-1 (or the pseudogene TRBV3-2) to TRBJ2-7; 7 bases fit TRBD2. This CDR3 has 15 residues. Germline V lookup: CDR1 LGHDT, CDR2 YNNKEL (reference sequence). J lost 3 bases, V lost 0 bases, and 5 bases had no gene match. The CDR3 sequence: CASSQELAVLYEQYF. The DNA of the CDR3 is TGTGCCAGCAGCCAAGAGCTAGCGGTACTCTACGAGCAGTACTTC.

The genes are TRBV7-3 and TRBJ2-3; D gene unclear. CDR1 is SGHTA and CDR2 is FQGTGA in the germline V gene. The CDR3 has 13 amino acids. V shed 1 base and J shed 6 bases, with 8 bases lying between them. The CDR3 DNA reads as TGTGCCAGCAGCTTAAATCAGTGGGATACGCAGTATTTT. The encoded protein is CASSLNQWDTQYF.

The rearrangement links TRBV19 to TRBJ2-6; maybe TRBD2 (5 bases). CDR1 LNHDA and CDR2 SQIVND come from the germline V gene (reference sequence). The V and J ends lost 5 bases and 2 bases respectively, with 13 bases between them. The CDR3 runs to 16 residues. The CDR3 sequence: CASSPVAGAGANVLTF. The CDR3 DNA reads TGTGCCAGTAGTCCCGTGGCGGGTGCTGGGGCCAACGTCCTGACTTTC.

This chain uses TRBV29-1 with TRBJ2-5; possibly TRBD1 for D (5 bases). V gave up 7 bases and J gave up 3 bases, with 9 bases separating them. Germline values: CDR1 SQVTM, CDR2 ANQGSEA. The CDR3 extends over 11 amino acids. Here the CDR3 DNA reads TGCAGCGATGGGGCTAAAGAGACCCAGTACTTC. This codes for CSDGAKETQYF.

The chain couples TRBV4-2 to TRBJ2-7; maybe TRBD1 (7 bases). Per the germline V gene, CDR1 is LGHNA and CDR2 is YNFKEQ. Trimming removed 5 bases at V and 0 bases at J, with 17 bases between. CDR3 length: 16 amino acids. The CDR3 DNA sequence: TGTGCCAGCAGCGCCAGGGGGGCGGGTAGCTCCTACGAGCAGTACTTC. The encoded protein is CASSARGAGSSYEQYF.

With respect to this clone: At one end the junction does not follow the germline gene, possibly because of a read error. This chain connects TRBV6-1 to TRBJ2-1, with a tentative D call TRBD2 (6 bases). This CDR3 is built from 15 residues. Germline CDR1 is MNHNS and CDR2 is SASEGT. This CDR3 reads CASSEASASYNEQFF. In DNA, the CDR3 is TGTGCCAGCAGCGAAGCTAGCGCCTCCTACAATGAGCAGTTCTTC.

The V and J genes are TRBV6-5 and TRBJ1-4; a weak D match, TRBD1 (6 bases). Trimming took off 7 bases at V and 3 bases at J, with 15 bases between the two ends. The CDR3 has 15 residues. CDR1 MNHEY and CDR2 SVGAGI come from the germline V gene. CDR3 amino acids: CASTDGGPANEKLFF. The CDR3 DNA follows: TGTGCCAGCACCGACGGGGGGCCCGCTAATGAAAAACTGTTTTTT.

This clone was counted a few times. This chain links TRBV19 with TRBJ1-2; 7 bases are a match to TRBD1. The CDR3 spans 17 residues. The V gene end was trimmed by 7 bases and the J gene end by 6 bases; junction bases not matched to a gene: 20. Germline lookup yields CDR1 LNHDA and CDR2 SQIVND (reference sequence). In DNA form, the CDR3 reads TGTGCCAGTATGGGGAACCCAGGAGGGGGCGCAGAACATGGCTACACCTTC. This codes for CASMGNPGGGAEHGYTF. The full variable domain, completed using reference TRBV19 and TRBJ1-2, is DGGITQSPKYLFRKEGQNVTLSCEQNLNHDAMYWYRQDPGQGLRLIYYSQIVNDFQKGDIAEGYSVSREKKESFPLTVTSAQKNPTAFYLCASMGNPGGGAEHGYTFGSGTRLTVV.

The rearrangement joins TRBV13 to TRBJ2-3; 15 nucleotides align to TRBD2. Germline CDR1 PRHDT, CDR2 FYEKMQ (reference sequence). Losses at the gene ends were 5 bases for V and 4 bases for J; bases not matched to a gene: 7. This CDR3 region has 17 residues. The CDR3 reads CASSPRRTSGRADTQYF. The CDR3, as DNA: TGTGCCAGCAGCCCCCGTCGGACTAGCGGGAGGGCAGATACGCAGTATTTT. The variable domain in full, completed from reference TRBV13 and TRBJ2-3, reads AAGVIQSPRHLIKEKRETATLKCYPIPRHDTVYWYQQGPGQDPQFLISFYEKMQSDKGSIPDRFSAQQFSDYHSELNMSSLELGDSALYFCASSPRRTSGRADTQYFGPGTRLTVL.

The chain is built from TRBV6-5 and TRBJ1-6, with D possibly matching TRBD1 (5 bases). The germline gives CDR1 MNHEY, CDR2 SVGAGI. V lost 5 bases to trimming and J lost 4 bases, with 9 bases between them. The CDR3 consists of 14 residues. CDR3 bases: TGTGCCAGCAGTACAGGTGGTTATAATTCACCCCTCCACTTT. This sequence encodes CASSTGGYNSPLHF.

The chain combines TRBV7-9 with TRBJ2-7, with a weak D call TRBD1 (7 bases). The length of the CDR3 is 15 residues. V gave up 5 bases and J gave up 5 bases, with 19 bases separating them. CDR1 is SEHNR and CDR2 is FQNEAQ in the germline V gene (reference sequence). The CDR3: CASSQRTGGKNEQYF. Written as DNA, the CDR3 is TGTGCCAGCAGCCAAAGGACAGGAGGGAAGAACGAGCAGTACTTC.

The rearrangement uses TRBV6-1 and TRBJ1-5; TRBD1 matches at 9 bases. Germline assignment: CDR1 MNHNS and CDR2 SASEGT. The V and J ends lost 2 bases and 5 bases, in that order; junction bases with no gene match: 4. The CDR3 runs 15 residues. Here the CDR3 DNA reads TGTGCCAGCAGTGAATCAGGGACAGGGCATCAGCCCCAGCATTTT. Protein product: CASSESGTGHQPQHF.

The V and J genes are TRBV11-2 and TRBJ1-2, with D perhaps matching TRBD1 (5 bases). From germline, CDR1 is SGHAT and CDR2 FQNNGV. Trimming left V 4 bases short and J 3 bases short, with 9 bases between. The CDR3 totals 13 residues. This CDR3 reads CASSSSGYYGYTF. DNA for the CDR3: TGTGCCAGCAGCTCCTCAGGGTACTATGGCTACACCTTC.

The J gene is TRBJ2-5, the V gene TRBV18; D is unclear. Germline V CDR1 and CDR2: KGHSH, LQKENI. The V end lost 4 bases, the J end lost 1 base, and 7 bases lay between the germline ends. The CDR3 consists of 13 residues. The CDR3 coding sequence is TGTGCCAGCTCACTCCGACTCCAAGAGACCCAGTACTTC. Protein: CASSLRLQETQYF.

The rearrangement uses TRBV7-9 and TRBJ1-1; perhaps TRBD1 as D (5 bases). The V gene's germline CDR1 is SEHNR and CDR2 FQNEAQ (reference sequence). This CDR3 has 15 amino acids. Trimming shortened V by 6 bases and J by 5 bases, and 19 bases separated the two germline ends. CDR3 in DNA: TGTGCCAGCAGTTCGTATGACAGCCAAGGTACTGAAGCTTTCTTT. It yields the protein CASSSYDSQGTEAFF.

The DNA of the CDR3 is TGTGCCAGCAGCAAAACTCGGACAGGGGATGGCTACACCTTC. Protein product: CASSKTRTGDGYTF. V is TRBV11-3 and J is TRBJ1-2; TRBD1 aligns across 9 bases. Trimming removed 5 bases from V and 6 bases from J; junction bases left unmatched: 7. The CDR3 runs 14 residues. Germline V CDR1 and CDR2: SGHNT, YENEEA.

This rearrangement joins TRBV5-1 to TRBJ2-7; 11 nucleotides agree with TRBD1. Per the germline V gene, CDR1 is SGHRS and CDR2 is YFSETQ. This CDR3 has 15 amino acids. V trimming: 4 bases; J trimming: 5 bases; junction bases outside the gene matches: 8. CDR3 amino acids: CASSHGDRGGHEQYF. Written as DNA, the CDR3 is TGCGCCAGCAGCCATGGGGACAGGGGGGGCCACGAGCAGTACTTC. Complete variable domain (other parts from reference TRBV5-1 and TRBJ2-7): KAGVTQTPRYLIKTRGQQVTLSCSPISGHRSVSWYQQTPGQGLQFLFEYFSETQRNKGNFPGRFSGRQFSNSRSEMNVSTLELGDSALYLCASSHGDRGGHEQYFGPGTRLTVT.

V gene TRBV10-2 combines with J gene TRBJ2-3; 8 positions match TRBD1. J gave up 3 bases and V 7 bases, and 6 bases lay outside the gene matches. This CDR3 spans 14 amino acids. Germline CDR1 and CDR2: WSHSY and SAAADI. The CDR3 sequence is CASNQGALTDTQYF. For the CDR3, the DNA is TGCGCCAGCAATCAGGGGGCGTTGACAGATACGCAGTATTTT.